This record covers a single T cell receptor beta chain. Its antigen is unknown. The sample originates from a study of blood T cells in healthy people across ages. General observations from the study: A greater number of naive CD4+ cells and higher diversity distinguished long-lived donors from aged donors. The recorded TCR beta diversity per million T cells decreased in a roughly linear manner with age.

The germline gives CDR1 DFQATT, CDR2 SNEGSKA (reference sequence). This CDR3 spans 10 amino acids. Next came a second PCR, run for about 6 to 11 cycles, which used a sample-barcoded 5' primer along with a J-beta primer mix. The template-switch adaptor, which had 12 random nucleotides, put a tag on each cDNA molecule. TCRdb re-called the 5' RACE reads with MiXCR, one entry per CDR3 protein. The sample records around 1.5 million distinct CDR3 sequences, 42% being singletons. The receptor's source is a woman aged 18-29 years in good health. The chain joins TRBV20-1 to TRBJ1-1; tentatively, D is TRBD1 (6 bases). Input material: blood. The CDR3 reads CSSTGTEAFF. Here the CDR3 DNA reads TGCAGCAGTACAGGGACTGAAGCTTTCTTT.